Shown below are 10 T cell receptor beta chains from a single sample sequenced in a study of identical twins. TCRdb independently ran MiXCR on the 5' RACE reads; one entry per CDR3 protein. The sample has 200,000 to 250,000 distinct CDR3 sequences; about 7% are singletons. These same data were also listed under a study on yellow fever vaccine responses in identical twins.

The specimen sequenced was memory (CD45RO+) T cells sorted from blood. Every receptor here comes from a woman between 18 and 29 years old in good health.

Details on this clonotype: It may be a read error: a sequence one base away is much more abundant. This CDR3 is CASSVGQGFDAQFF. CDR3 in DNA: TGTGCCAGCAGTGTAGGACAGGGGTTCGATGCGCAGTTCTTC. The chain is built from TRBV25-1 and TRBJ2-1; TRBD1 matches at 9 bases. V was clipped by 4 bases and J by 12 bases; unmatched bases: 10. The CDR3 runs 14 residues. Germline V gene sequence: CDR1 MGHDK, CDR2 SYGVNS.

In this sample, this clonotype turned up many times. V and J are TRBV6-1 and TRBJ2-7; D may correspond to TRBD1 or TRBD2 (5 bases each). V shed 10 bases and J shed 5 bases, with 18 bases lying between them. Per germline, CDR1 MNHNS and CDR2 SASEGT. CDR3 length: 13 residues. The CDR3, as DNA: TGTGCCACTAGGGACCTACCGGTGGACGAGCAGTACTTC. It yields the protein CATRDLPVDEQYF.

In its sample, this clonotype was seen a few times. The chain joins TRBV2 to TRBJ2-5, with 15 positions matching TRBD2. V lost 6 bases to trimming and J lost 2 bases; unmatched junction nucleotides: 7. The CDR3 contains 17 residues. From germline, CDR1 is SNHLY and CDR2 FYNNEI. The CDR3 reads CASRPGTSGRIQETQYF. The CDR3 DNA is TGTGCCAGCAGACCCGGGACTAGCGGGAGGATTCAAGAGACCCAGTACTTC.

This clonotype was seen repeatedly, ten times or more. This chain uses TRBV6-1 with TRBJ1-1; 12 nucleotides line up with TRBD1. Germline values: CDR1 MNHNS, CDR2 SASEGT. Trimming removed 5 bases from V and 11 bases from J; junction bases left unmatched: 6. The CDR3 runs to 13 residues. CDR3 residues: CASSPGTGGSAFF. The CDR3 DNA reads as TGTGCCAGCAGTCCGGGGACAGGGGGCTCCGCTTTCTTT.

This clonotype was picked up a small number of times. V is TRBV5-1 and J is TRBJ1-3; perhaps TRBD1 as D (6 bases). The V gene lost 0 bases and the J gene lost 4 bases, with 14 bases spanning the gap. The germline V gene has CDR1 SGHRS and CDR2 YFSETQ. The CDR3 consists of 16 residues. The CDR3: CASSLAGGFGGNTIYF. For the CDR3, the DNA is TGCGCCAGCAGCTTGGCGGGGGGCTTTGGCGGAAACACCATATATTTT.

This clonotype appeared a few times. The chain has TRBV18 and TRBJ2-1; D gene ambiguous. This CDR3 spans 13 amino acids. The germline V and J ends were trimmed by 1 base and 7 bases, with 8 bases remaining between them. In germline, CDR1 is KGHSH, CDR2 LQKENI. CDR3 protein: CASSPLATNEQFF. The CDR3 nucleotides are TGTGCCAGCTCACCACTAGCCACAAATGAGCAGTTCTTC. Together with reference TRBV18 and TRBJ2-1, the CDR3 gives the full variable domain: NAGVMQNPRHLVRRRGQEARLRCSPMKGHSHVYWYRQLPEEGLKFMVYLQKENIIDESGMPKERFSAEFPKEGPSILRIQQVVRGDSAAYFCASSPLATNEQFFGPGTRLTVL.

This clonotype was counted ten times or more. V usage is TRBV19 and J usage is TRBJ2-1, with D perhaps matching TRBD1 (6 bases). With 5 bases removed from V and 9 bases from J, the gap between germline ends came to 14 bases. Germline V gene sequence: CDR1 LNHDA, CDR2 SQIVND (reference sequence). The CDR3 is made up of 13 amino acids. The CDR3 sequence: CASSEHRAGEQFF. The CDR3 coding sequence is TGTGCCAGTAGTGAACACAGGGCCGGTGAGCAGTTCTTC.

The table lists this clonotype with a few counts. The rearrangement links TRBV24-1 to TRBJ2-2; D perhaps matches TRBD1 (6 bases). V was pared by 6 bases and J by 3 bases, with 10 bases between. Germline V gene sequence: CDR1 KGHDR, CDR2 SFDVKD. The CDR3 sequence is 14 residues long. This CDR3 reads CATSRTDYTGELFF. The CDR3 region has the DNA TGTGCCACCAGTCGGACAGACTACACCGGGGAGCTGTTTTTT.

The V gene is TRBV27, the J gene TRBJ2-3, with a possible D match to TRBD2 (5 bases). CDR1 MNHEY and CDR2 SMNVEV come from the germline V gene (reference sequence). Trimming took off 6 bases at V and 2 bases at J, with 9 bases between the two ends. The CDR3 extends over 13 amino acids. CDR3 amino acids: CASRVGLTDTQYF. CDR3 DNA sequence: TGTGCCAGCAGGGTAGGACTCACAGATACGCAGTATTTT.

This clonotype has a handful of counts. Since the CDR3 does not end with the conserved phenylalanine or tryptophan, this likely comes from a read error. It is unclear where the CDR3 begins or ends on the DNA, so no DNA is shown, and the CDR3 is as TCRdb lists it. The V and J genes are TRBV21-1 and TRBJ1-2; TRBD1 is the table's D call and was not checked against the DNA. TRBV21-1 is recorded as a pseudogene. From its first to its last residue, the CDR3 has 13 amino acids. The CDR3 region is CASSARRDSLPLR.